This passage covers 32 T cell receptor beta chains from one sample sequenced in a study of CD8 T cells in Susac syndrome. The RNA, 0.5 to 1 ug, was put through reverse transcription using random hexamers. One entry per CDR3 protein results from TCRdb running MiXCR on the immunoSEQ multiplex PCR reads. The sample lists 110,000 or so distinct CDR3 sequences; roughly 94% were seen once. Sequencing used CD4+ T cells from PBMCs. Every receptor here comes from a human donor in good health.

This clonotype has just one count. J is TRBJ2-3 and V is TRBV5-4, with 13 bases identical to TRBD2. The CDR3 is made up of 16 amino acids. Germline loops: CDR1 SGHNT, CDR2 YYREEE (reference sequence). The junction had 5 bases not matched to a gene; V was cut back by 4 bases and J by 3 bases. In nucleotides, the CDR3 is TGTGCCAGCAGCGCTAAACTAGCGGGAGGGACAGATACGCAGTATTTT. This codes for CASSAKLAGGTDTQYF.

The CDR3 DNA is TGTGCCAGCAGTTTAATTTCTGGGGCTGAAGCTTTCTTT. Protein: CASSLISGAEAFF. This rearrangement joins TRBV27 to TRBJ1-1; D ambiguous. CDR3 length: 13 amino acids. Trimming took off 2 bases at V and 6 bases at J, with 10 bases between the two ends. Germline CDR1 and CDR2: MNHEY and SMNVEV (reference sequence).

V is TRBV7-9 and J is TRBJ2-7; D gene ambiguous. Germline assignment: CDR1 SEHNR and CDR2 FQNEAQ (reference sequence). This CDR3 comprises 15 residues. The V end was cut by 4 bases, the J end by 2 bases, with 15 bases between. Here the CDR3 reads CASSSPAERPYEQYF. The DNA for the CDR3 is TGTGCCAGCAGCTCCCCCGCCGAGCGCCCCTACGAGCAGTACTTC. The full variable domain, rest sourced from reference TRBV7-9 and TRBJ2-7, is DTGVSQNPRHKITKRGQNVTFRCDPISEHNRLYWYRQTLGQGPEFLTYFQNEAQLEKSRLLSDRFSAERPKGSFSTLEIQRTEQGDSAMYLCASSSPAERPYEQYFGPGTRLTVT.

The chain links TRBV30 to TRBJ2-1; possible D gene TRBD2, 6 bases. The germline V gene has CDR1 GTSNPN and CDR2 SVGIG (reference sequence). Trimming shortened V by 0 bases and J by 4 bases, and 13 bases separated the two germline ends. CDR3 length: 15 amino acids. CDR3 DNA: TGTGCCTGGAGTGTCTGGCGGAGGGGTTACAATGAGCAGTTCTTC. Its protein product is CAWSVWRRGYNEQFF.

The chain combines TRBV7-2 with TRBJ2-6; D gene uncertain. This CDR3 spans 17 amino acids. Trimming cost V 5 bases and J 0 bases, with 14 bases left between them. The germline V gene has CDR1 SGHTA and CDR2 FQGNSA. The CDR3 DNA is TGTGCCAGCAGCCCCGGCCCGCTTAGCTCTGGGGCCAACGTCCTGACTTTC. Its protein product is CASSPGPLSSGANVLTF.

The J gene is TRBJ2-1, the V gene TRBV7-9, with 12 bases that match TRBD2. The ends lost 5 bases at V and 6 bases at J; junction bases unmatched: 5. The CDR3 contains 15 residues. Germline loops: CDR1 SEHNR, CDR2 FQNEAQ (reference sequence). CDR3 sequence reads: CASSLTSGRSNEQFF. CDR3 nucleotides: TGTGCCAGCAGCCTGACTAGCGGGAGATCCAATGAGCAGTTCTTC. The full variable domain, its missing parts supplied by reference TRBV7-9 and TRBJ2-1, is DTGVSQNPRHKITKRGQNVTFRCDPISEHNRLYWYRQTLGQGPEFLTYFQNEAQLEKSRLLSDRFSAERPKGSFSTLEIQRTEQGDSAMYLCASSLTSGRSNEQFFGPGTRLTVL.

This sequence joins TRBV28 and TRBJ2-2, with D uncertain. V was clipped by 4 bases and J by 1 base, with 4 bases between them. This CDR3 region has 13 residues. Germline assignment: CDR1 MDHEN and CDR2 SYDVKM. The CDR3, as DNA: TGTGCCAGCAGTTCCCAGAACACCGGGGAGCTGTTTTTT. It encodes CASSSQNTGELFF.

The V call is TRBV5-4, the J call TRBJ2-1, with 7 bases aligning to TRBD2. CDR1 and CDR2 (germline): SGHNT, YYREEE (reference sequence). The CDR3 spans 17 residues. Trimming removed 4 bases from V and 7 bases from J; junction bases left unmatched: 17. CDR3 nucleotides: TGTGCCAGCAGCCCCCGACTGGCGGGAGTCGCCGGGAATGAGCAGTTCTTC. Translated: CASSPRLAGVAGNEQFF.

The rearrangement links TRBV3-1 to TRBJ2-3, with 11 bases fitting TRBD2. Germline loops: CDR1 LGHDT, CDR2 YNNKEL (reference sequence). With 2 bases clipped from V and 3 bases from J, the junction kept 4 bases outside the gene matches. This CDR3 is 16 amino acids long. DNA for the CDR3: TGTGCCAGCAGCCAAAATCTAGCGGGAGGAACAGATACGCAGTATTTT. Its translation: CASSQNLAGGTDTQYF.

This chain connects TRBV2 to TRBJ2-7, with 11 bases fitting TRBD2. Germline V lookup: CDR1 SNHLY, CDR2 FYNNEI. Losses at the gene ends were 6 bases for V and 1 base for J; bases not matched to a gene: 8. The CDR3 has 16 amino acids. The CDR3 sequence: CASRARLAGKSYEQYF. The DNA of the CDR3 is TGTGCCAGCAGAGCCAGACTAGCGGGAAAATCCTACGAGCAGTACTTC.

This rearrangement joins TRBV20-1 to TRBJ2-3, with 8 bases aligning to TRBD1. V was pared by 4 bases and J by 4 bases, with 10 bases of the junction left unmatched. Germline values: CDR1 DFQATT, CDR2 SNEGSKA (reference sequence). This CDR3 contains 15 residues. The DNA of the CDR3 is TGCAGTGCTACCTCCGGGACAGGCGGAGCAGATACGCAGTATTTT. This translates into CSATSGTGGADTQYF.

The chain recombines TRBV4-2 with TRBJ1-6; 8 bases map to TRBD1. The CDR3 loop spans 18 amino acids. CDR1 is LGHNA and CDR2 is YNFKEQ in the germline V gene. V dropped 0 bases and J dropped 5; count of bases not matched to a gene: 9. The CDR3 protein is CASSQDPSGGRDNSPLHF. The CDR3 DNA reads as TGTGCCAGCAGCCAAGATCCCTCAGGGGGCAGAGATAATTCACCCCTCCACTTT.

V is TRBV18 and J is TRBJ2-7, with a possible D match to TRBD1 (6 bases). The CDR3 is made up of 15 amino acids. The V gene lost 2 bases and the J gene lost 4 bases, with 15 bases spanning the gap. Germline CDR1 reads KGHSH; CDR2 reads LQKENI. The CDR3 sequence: CASSPVQGHFYEQYF. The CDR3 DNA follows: TGTGCCAGCTCACCAGTCCAGGGGCACTTTTACGAGCAGTACTTC.

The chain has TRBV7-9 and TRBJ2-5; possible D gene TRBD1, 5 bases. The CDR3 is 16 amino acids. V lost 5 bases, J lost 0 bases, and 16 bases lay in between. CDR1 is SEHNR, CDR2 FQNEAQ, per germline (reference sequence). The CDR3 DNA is TGTGCCAGCAGCCCCGCCCAGACAGCTTACCAAGAGACCCAGTACTTC. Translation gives CASSPAQTAYQETQYF.

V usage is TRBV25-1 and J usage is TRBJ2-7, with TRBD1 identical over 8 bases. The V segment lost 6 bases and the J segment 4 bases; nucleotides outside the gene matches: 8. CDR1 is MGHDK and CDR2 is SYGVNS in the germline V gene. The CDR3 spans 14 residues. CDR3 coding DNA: TGTGCCAGCAGCTCGGACAGGGCAAAGTACGAGCAGTACTTC. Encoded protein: CASSSDRAKYEQYF.

This CDR3 is CASSLEEVRLASEQYF. The DNA for the CDR3 is TGTGCCAGCAGCTTAGAAGAGGTGCGACTAGCTAGCGAGCAGTACTTC. This sequence joins TRBV7-2 and TRBJ2-7, with TRBD2 matching over 7 bases. From germline, CDR1 is SGHTA and CDR2 FQGNSA. The CDR3 extends over 16 amino acids. J lost 6 bases, V lost 1 base, and 12 bases had no gene match.

DNA for the CDR3: TGCAGTGCTAGAGATCCCGGGCCAAGCGGGAGCCTCTACTTC. This gives the protein CSARDPGPSGSLYF. The V and J genes are TRBV20-1 and TRBJ2-7; 8 nucleotides align to TRBD2. There are 14 residues in the CDR3. Germline V gene data show CDR1 as DFQATT and CDR2 as SNEGSKA (reference sequence). V was pared by 0 bases and J by 13 bases, with 14 bases of the junction left unmatched.

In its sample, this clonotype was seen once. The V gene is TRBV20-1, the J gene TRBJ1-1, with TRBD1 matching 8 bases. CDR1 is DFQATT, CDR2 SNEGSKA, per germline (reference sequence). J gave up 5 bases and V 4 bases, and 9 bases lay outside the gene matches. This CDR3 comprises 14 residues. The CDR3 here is CSANFPGGGTEAFF. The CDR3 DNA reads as TGCAGTGCTAATTTTCCAGGGGGCGGGACTGAAGCTTTCTTT.

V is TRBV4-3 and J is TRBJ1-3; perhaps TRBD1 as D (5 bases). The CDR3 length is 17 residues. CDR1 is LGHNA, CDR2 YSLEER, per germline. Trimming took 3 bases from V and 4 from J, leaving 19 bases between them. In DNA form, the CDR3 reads TGCGCCAGCAGCCAGTCCCGGGACGGAGTCATCGGAAACACCATATATTTT. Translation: CASSQSRDGVIGNTIYF.

CDR3 nucleotides: TGTGCCAGCAGCCAAGTGACTAGCGGGAGAGGTGTCACCGGGGAGCTGTTTTTT. This translates into CASSQVTSGRGVTGELFF. The V and J genes are TRBV14 and TRBJ2-2; 12 bases map to TRBD2. V lost 1 base and J lost 4; bases outside the gene matches: 7. The CDR3 has 18 residues. CDR1 SGHDN and CDR2 FVKESK come from the germline V gene.

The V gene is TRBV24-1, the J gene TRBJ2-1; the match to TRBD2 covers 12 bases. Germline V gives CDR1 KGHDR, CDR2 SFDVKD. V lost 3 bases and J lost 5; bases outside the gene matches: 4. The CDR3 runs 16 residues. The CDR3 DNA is TGTGCCACCAGTGATCCTGGACTAGCGGGACACAATGAGCAGTTCTTC. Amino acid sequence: CATSDPGLAGHNEQFF.

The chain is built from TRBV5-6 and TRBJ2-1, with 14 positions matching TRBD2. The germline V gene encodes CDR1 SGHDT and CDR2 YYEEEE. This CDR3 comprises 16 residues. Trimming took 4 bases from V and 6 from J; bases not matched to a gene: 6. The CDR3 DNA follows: TGTGCCAGCAGCCCCAGACTAGCGGGAGGGTCCAATGAGCAGTTCTTC. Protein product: CASSPRLAGGSNEQFF.

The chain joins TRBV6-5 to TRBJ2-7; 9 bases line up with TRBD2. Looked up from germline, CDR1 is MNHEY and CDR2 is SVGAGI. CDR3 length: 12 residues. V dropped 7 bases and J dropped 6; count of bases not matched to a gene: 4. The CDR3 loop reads CASTGSGSEQYF. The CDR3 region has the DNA TGTGCCAGCACCGGTAGCGGGAGCGAGCAGTACTTC.

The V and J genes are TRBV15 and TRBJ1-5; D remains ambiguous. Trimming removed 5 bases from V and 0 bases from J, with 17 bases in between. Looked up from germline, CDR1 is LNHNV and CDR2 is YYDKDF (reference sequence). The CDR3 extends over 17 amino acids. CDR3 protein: CATSSEGPGYSNQPQHF. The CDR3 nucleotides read TGTGCCACCAGCTCCGAGGGCCCTGGATATAGCAATCAGCCCCAGCATTTT.

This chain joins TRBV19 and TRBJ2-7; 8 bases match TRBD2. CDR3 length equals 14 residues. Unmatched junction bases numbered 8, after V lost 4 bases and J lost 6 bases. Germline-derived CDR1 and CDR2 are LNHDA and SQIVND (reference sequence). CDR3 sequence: CASSRAGEIPEQYF. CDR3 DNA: TGTGCCAGTAGTAGAGCGGGAGAGATCCCCGAGCAGTACTTC.

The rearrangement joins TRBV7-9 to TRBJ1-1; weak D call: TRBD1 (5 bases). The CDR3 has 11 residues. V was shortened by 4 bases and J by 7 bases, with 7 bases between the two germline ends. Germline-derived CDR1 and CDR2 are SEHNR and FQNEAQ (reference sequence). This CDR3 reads CASSYQGEAFF. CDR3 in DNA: TGTGCCAGCAGCTATCAGGGTGAAGCTTTCTTT.

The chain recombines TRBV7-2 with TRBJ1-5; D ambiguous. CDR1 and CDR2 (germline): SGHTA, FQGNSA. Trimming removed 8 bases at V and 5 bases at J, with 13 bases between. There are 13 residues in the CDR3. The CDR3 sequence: CASGPDNHQPQHF. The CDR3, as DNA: TGTGCCAGCGGCCCCGACAACCATCAGCCCCAGCATTTT.

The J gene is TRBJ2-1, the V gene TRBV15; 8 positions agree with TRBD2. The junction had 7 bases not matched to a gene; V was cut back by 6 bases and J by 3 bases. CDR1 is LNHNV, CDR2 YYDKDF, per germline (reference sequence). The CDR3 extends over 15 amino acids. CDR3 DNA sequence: TGTGCCACCAGTGGTACTAGCGGAGGCTACAATGAGCAGTTCTTC. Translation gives CATSGTSGGYNEQFF.

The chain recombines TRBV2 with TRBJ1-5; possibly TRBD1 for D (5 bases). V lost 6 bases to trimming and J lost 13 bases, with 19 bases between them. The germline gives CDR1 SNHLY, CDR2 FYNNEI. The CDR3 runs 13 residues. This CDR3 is CASSDGGGFVQHF. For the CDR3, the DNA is TGTGCCAGCAGCGACGGGGGGGGGTTCGTGCAGCATTTT.

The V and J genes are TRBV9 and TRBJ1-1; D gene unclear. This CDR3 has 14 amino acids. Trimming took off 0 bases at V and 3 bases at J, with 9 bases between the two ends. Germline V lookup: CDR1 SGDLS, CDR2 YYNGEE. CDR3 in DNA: TGTGCCAGCAGCGTAGTAGTCGGCTACACTGAAGCTTTCTTT. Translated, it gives CASSVVVGYTEAFF.

The CDR3 loop reads CSAREFTTQPQHF. CDR3 DNA: TGCAGTGCTAGAGAATTCACAACCCAGCCCCAGCATTTT. This sequence joins TRBV20-1 and TRBJ1-5; no reliable D call. The length of the CDR3 is 13 residues. Germline-derived CDR1 and CDR2 are DFQATT and SNEGSKA (reference sequence). The V gene lost 0 bases and the J gene lost 7 bases, with 10 bases spanning the gap.

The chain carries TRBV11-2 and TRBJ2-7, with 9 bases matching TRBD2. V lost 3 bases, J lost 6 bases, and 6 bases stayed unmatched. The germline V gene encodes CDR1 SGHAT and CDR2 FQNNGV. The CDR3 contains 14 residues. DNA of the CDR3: TGTGCCAGCAGCTTTGGAGGCGGGAGGGGCGAGCAGTACTTC. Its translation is CASSFGGGRGEQYF. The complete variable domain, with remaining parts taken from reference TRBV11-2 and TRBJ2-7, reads EAGVAQSPRYKIIEKRQSVAFWCNPISGHATLYWYQQILGQGPKLLIQFQNNGVVDDSQLPKDRFSAERLKGVDSTLKIQPAKLEDSAVYLCASSFGGGRGEQYFGPGTRLTVT.